A selection of T cell receptor beta chains follows, all from one sample in a study of identical twins. MiXCR, applied by TCRdb to the 5' RACE reads, yields one record per CDR3 protein. The data show 1.5 million to 2 million distinct CDR3 sequences, less than 35% seen once. Sample: cord blood. These receptors all stem from a newborn girl in good health. The CDR3 runs from the conserved cysteine through the conserved F or W. A D gene is named only where the DNA matches it firmly. Expanded clones are given a class, and other clones once, few, many or no size at all.

V,size,D,J,DNA,CDR3
TRBV12-3/TRBV12-4,NA,NA,TRBJ1-6,TGTGCCAGCAGTCCCGGACAGCCCTCACCCCTCCACTTT,CASSPGQPSPLHF
TRBV29-1,few,TRBD2,TRBJ2-6,TGCAGCGTTGCCCCCCGCTCCGGGACTAGCGGGCGAGCCGGGGCCAACGTCCTGACTTTC,CSVAPRSGTSGRAGANVLTF
TRBV6-2/TRBV6-3,NA,TRBD2,TRBJ2-1,TGTGCCAGCAGCCCGGCGCTAGCGGGGGCACATGAGCAGTTCTTC,CASSPALAGAHEQFF
TRBV27,few,NA,TRBJ1-2,TGTGCCAGCACTAGCGCGATGACAGGCTATGGCTACACCTTC,CASTSAMTGYGYTF
TRBV12-3/TRBV12-4,few,NA,TRBJ2-1,TGTGCCAGCAGTTCGACACTATACAATGAGCAGTTCTTC,CASSSTLYNEQFF
TRBV6-1,NA,TRBD1,TRBJ2-2,TGTGCCAGCAGTCCCCCGGCGGGACAGGGTAACACCGGGGAGCTGTTTTTT,CASSPPAGQGNTGELFF
TRBV25-1,NA,TRBD2,TRBJ2-7,TGTGCCAGCAGTGAATTTGGTAGCGGGATAGGCTACGAGCAGTACTTC,CASSEFGSGIGYEQYF
TRBV7-9,NA,NA,TRBJ1-1,TGTGCCAGCAGCTTAGTTGTCGGGGCCACTGAAGCTTTCTTT,CASSLVVGATEAFF
TRBV20-1,few,TRBD2,TRBJ2-7,TGCAGTGCCCCACTAGCGGGAGGAAACAATGAGCAGTACTTC,CSAPLAGGNNEQYF
TRBV28,many,NA,TRBJ2-5,TGTGCCAGCAGTTTCCCCCGGACGACCCAAGAGACCCAGTACTTC,CASSFPRTTQETQYF
TRBV29-1,NA,TRBD1,TRBJ1-2,TGCAGCGACGCTACCGGGACAGGGTACGGCTACACCTTC,CSDATGTGYGYTF